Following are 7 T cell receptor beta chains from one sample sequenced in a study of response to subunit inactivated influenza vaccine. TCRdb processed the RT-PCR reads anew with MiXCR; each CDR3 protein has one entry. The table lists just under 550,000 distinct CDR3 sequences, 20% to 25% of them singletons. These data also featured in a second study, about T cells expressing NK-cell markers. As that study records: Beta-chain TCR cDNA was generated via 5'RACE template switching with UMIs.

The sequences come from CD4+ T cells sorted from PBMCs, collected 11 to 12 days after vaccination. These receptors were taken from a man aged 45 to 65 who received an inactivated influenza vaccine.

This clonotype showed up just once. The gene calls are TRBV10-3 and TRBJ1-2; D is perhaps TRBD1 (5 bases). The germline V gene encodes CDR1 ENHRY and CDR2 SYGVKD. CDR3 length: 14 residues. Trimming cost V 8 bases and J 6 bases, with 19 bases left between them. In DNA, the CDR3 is TGTGCCATCTTCGGTGCCGGCCAGGGCGATGGCTACACCTTC. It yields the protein CAIFGAGQGDGYTF.

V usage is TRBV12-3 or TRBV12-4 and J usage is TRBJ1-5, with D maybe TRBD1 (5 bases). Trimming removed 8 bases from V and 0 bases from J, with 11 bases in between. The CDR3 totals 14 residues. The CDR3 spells CASLVGDSNQPQHF. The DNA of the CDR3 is TGTGCCAGCCTCGTGGGGGATAGCAATCAGCCCCAGCATTTT.

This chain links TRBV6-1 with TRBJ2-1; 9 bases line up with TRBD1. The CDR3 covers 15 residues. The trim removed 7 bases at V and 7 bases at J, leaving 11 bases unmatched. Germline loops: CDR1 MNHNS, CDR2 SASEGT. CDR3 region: CASNPRDRDRNEQFF. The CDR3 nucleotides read TGTGCCAGCAACCCCCGGGACAGGGATCGTAATGAGCAGTTCTTC.

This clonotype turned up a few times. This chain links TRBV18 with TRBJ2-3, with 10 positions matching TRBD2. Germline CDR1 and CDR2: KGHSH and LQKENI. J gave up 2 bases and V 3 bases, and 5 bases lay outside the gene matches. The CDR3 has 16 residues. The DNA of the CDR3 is TGTGCCAGCTCACCTCCGGGACTAGCGTCCACAGATACGCAGTATTTT. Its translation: CASSPPGLASTDTQYF.

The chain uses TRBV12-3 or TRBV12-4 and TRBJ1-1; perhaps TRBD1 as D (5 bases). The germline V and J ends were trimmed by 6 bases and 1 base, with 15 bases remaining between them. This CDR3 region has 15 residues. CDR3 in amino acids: CASSRRGTGNTEAFF. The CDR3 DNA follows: TGTGCCAGCAGCCGCCGAGGTACAGGGAACACTGAAGCTTTCTTT.

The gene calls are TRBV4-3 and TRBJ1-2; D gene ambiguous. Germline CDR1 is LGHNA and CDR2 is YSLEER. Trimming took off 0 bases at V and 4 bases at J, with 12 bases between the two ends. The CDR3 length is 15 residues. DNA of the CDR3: TGCGCCAGCAGCCAAGAGAGGGTCTCGGGCTATGGCTACACCTTC. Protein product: CASSQERVSGYGYTF.

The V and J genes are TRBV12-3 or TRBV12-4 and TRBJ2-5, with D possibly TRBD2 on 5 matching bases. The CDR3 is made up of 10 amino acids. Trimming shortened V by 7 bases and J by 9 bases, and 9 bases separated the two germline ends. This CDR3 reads CASKGAAQYF. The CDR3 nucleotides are TGTGCCAGCAAAGGAGCGGCCCAGTACTTC.